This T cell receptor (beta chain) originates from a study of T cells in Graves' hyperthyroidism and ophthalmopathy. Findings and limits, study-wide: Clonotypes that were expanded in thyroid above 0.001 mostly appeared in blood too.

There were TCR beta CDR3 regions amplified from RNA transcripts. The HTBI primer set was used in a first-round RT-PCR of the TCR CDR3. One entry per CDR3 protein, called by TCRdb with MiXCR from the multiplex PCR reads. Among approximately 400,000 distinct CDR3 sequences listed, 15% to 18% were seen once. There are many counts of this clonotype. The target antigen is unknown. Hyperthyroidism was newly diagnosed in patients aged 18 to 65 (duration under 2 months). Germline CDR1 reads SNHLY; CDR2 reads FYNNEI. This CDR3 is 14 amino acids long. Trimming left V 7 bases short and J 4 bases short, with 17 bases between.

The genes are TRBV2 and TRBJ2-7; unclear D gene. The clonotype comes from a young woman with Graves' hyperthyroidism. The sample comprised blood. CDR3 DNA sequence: TGTGCCAGCAAAGGACCCCCTTCAATTTACGAGCAGTACTTC. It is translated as CASKGPPSIYEQYF.